The 19 T cell receptor beta chains given below trace back to one sample, sequenced in a study of identical twins. TCRdb re-analysed the 5' RACE reads in MiXCR, keeping a single row per CDR3 protein. The sample yields a few hundred thousand distinct CDR3 sequences, 10% seen once. Sequencing input: memory T cells sorted from blood. The receptors derive from a man in his fifties or sixties in good health.

The V and J genes are TRBV10-3 and TRBJ1-1; 7 nucleotides line up with TRBD1. Trimming took 2 bases from V and 4 from J; bases not matched to a gene: 16. Germline V lookup: CDR1 ENHRY, CDR2 SYGVKD. The CDR3 loop spans 18 amino acids. CDR3 DNA sequence: TGTGCCATCAGTGAGCCGAAGGAAAAGGGGGCAAGCCCCACTGAAGCTTTCTTT. Translation gives CAISEPKEKGASPTEAFF.

This clonotype was seen only a few times. The rearrangement joins TRBV20-1 to TRBJ2-5, with a tentative D call TRBD1 (6 bases). Per germline, CDR1 DFQATT and CDR2 SNEGSKA (reference sequence). V lost 0 bases, J lost 4 bases, and 15 bases lay in between. The CDR3 covers 15 residues. For the CDR3, the DNA is TGCAGTGCTAGAGACACCCAGGGGATCCCAGAGACCCAGTACTTC. This gives the protein CSARDTQGIPETQYF.

CDR3 sequence (DNA): TGTGCCAGCAGCTCGATACGGACAGGGAAAAACATTCAGTACTTC. Residues: CASSSIRTGKNIQYF. The chain combines TRBV11-2 with TRBJ2-4, with 8 positions matching TRBD1. V trimming: 4 bases; J trimming: 4 bases; junction bases outside the gene matches: 6. Germline V gene data show CDR1 as SGHAT and CDR2 as FQNNGV. The CDR3 runs 15 residues.

This clonotype has ten or more counts. This chain uses TRBV5-1 with TRBJ2-5, with 7 bases matching TRBD2. Germline assignment: CDR1 SGHRS and CDR2 YFSETQ. The CDR3 is 16 amino acids. V was pared by 5 bases and J by 4 bases, with 14 bases of the junction left unmatched. CDR3 in DNA: TGCGCCAGCAGTCCGGGATCGGGAGGTTTACGAGAGACCCAGTACTTC. Its translation: CASSPGSGGLRETQYF.

There are many counts of this clonotype. The chain is built from TRBV4-2 and TRBJ1-2; TRBD1 matches at 7 bases. V trimming: 3 bases; J trimming: 3 bases; junction bases outside the gene matches: 4. From germline, CDR1 is LGHNA and CDR2 YNFKEQ. The CDR3 totals 14 residues. For the CDR3, the DNA is TGTGCCAGCAGCCAGGGGGACAGCTACTATGGCTACACCTTC. Residues: CASSQGDSYYGYTF.

This clonotype was observed many times. J is TRBJ2-1 and V is TRBV24-1, with no clear D. V shed 1 base and J shed 10 bases, with 13 bases lying between them. This CDR3 contains 14 residues. Germline values: CDR1 KGHDR, CDR2 SFDVKD. CDR3 sequence (DNA): TGTGCCACCAGTGATTTTGATAGATCGACGGAGCAGTTCTTC. Its protein is CATSDFDRSTEQFF.

This clonotype was detected ten times or more. This sequence joins TRBV4-2 and TRBJ1-2, with D hard to call. The germline V gene encodes CDR1 LGHNA and CDR2 YNFKEQ. The CDR3 extends over 14 amino acids. Trimming pared 3 bases from V and 6 bases from J, leaving 14 bases between. The CDR3 nucleotides read TGTGCCAGCAGCCACCCGTTGGGCACGCATGGCTACACCTTC. Its protein is CASSHPLGTHGYTF.

This clonotype was counted ten times or more. The chain joins TRBV27 to TRBJ2-2; 8 bases agree with TRBD1. CDR3 size: 14 residues. V was clipped by 5 bases and J by 7 bases; unmatched bases: 6. Looked up from germline, CDR1 is MNHEY and CDR2 is SMNVEV (reference sequence). The CDR3 is CASSVRGLGGELFF. CDR3 nucleotides: TGTGCCAGCAGTGTCAGGGGGCTGGGCGGGGAGCTGTTTTTT.

The rearrangement joins TRBV6-1 to TRBJ2-2, with 11 nucleotides matching TRBD2. Looked up from germline, CDR1 is MNHNS and CDR2 is SASEGT. The CDR3 contains 15 residues. Trimming removed 5 bases from V and 6 bases from J; junction bases left unmatched: 5. CDR3 sequence (DNA): TGTGCCAGCAGTCTTAGCGGGAGGGCCTCCGGGGAGCTGTTTTTT. Translating it yields CASSLSGRASGELFF.

The chain uses TRBV7-2 and TRBJ2-3; D might be TRBD1 (6 bases). The germline V gene has CDR1 SGHTA and CDR2 FQGNSA. The CDR3 contains 15 residues. V gave up 2 bases and J gave up 2 bases, with 11 bases separating them. CDR3 residues: CASSLFGQTTDTQYF. DNA for the CDR3: TGTGCCAGCAGCTTATTTGGACAGACCACAGATACGCAGTATTTT. The complete variable domain, with remaining parts taken from reference TRBV7-2 and TRBJ2-3, reads GAGVSQSPSNKVTEKGKDVELRCDPISGHTALYWYRQSLGQGLEFLIYFQGNSAPDKSGLPSDRFSAERTGGSVSTLTIQRTQQEDSAVYLCASSLFGQTTDTQYFGPGTRLTVL.

This chain uses TRBV28 with TRBJ2-6; 10 bases match TRBD2. Losses at the gene ends were 6 bases for V and 2 bases for J; bases not matched to a gene: 4. The germline CDR1 and CDR2 sequences are MDHEN and SYDVKM. There are 16 residues in the CDR3. The CDR3 reads CASSKTSGAGANVLTF. DNA for the CDR3: TGTGCCAGCAGCAAAACTAGCGGGGCTGGGGCCAACGTCCTGACTTTC.

In this sample, this clonotype turned up many times. V gene TRBV18 combines with J gene TRBJ1-5; no definite D call. The CDR3 runs to 13 residues. Trimming took off 3 bases at V and 5 bases at J, with 8 bases between the two ends. Germline loops: CDR1 KGHSH, CDR2 LQKENI. The CDR3 region has the DNA TGTGCCAGCTCACCCGTCGCCGATCAGCCCCAGCATTTT. It yields the protein CASSPVADQPQHF.

In its sample, this clonotype was seen many times. This chain uses TRBV6-1 with TRBJ2-3, with 8 nucleotides matching TRBD1. The ends lost 7 bases at V and 6 bases at J; junction bases unmatched: 12. The CDR3 is 15 amino acids. Germline assignment: CDR1 MNHNS and CDR2 SASEGT. For the CDR3, the DNA is TGTGCCAGCACGAAAGGGGACAGGCGGCCGGATACGCAGTATTTT. Translation gives CASTKGDRRPDTQYF.

In this sample, this clonotype turned up a few times. The chain couples TRBV15 to TRBJ2-5; unclear D gene. Trimming shortened V by 1 base and J by 3 bases, and 6 bases separated the two germline ends. Germline CDR1 is LNHNV and CDR2 is YYDKDF (reference sequence). The CDR3 contains 13 residues. The CDR3 loop is CATSRAREETQYF. The DNA for the CDR3 is TGTGCCACCAGCAGAGCCCGGGAAGAGACCCAGTACTTC.

The chain couples TRBV20-1 to TRBJ2-1, with 7 positions matching TRBD2. This CDR3 is built from 15 residues. Germline CDR1 DFQATT, CDR2 SNEGSKA (reference sequence). V was clipped by 5 bases and J by 6 bases; unmatched bases: 13. CDR3 loop: CSAAGLLALGNEQFF. CDR3 in DNA: TGCAGTGCTGCAGGATTACTAGCGCTAGGCAATGAGCAGTTCTTC.

Many counts were recorded for this clonotype. This chain uses TRBV20-1 with TRBJ2-2; D is ambiguous. V was trimmed by 3 bases and J by 0 bases, leaving 11 bases between them. CDR1 and CDR2 from the germline V gene are DFQATT and SNEGSKA (reference sequence). The CDR3 is made up of 15 amino acids. The CDR3 reads CSASFWATNTGELFF. The CDR3 nucleotides are TGCAGTGCTAGCTTCTGGGCCACGAACACCGGGGAGCTGTTTTTT.

This clonotype was observed a handful of times. The chain links TRBV20-1 to TRBJ2-7; TRBD2 agrees at 10 bases. Germline trimming cut 5 bases from V and 3 bases from J; bases unmatched to any gene: 7. Germline V CDR1 and CDR2: DFQATT, SNEGSKA (reference sequence). The CDR3 spans 14 residues. The CDR3 DNA follows: TGCAGTGCTCCTCCAGCGGGAGGGTTCTACGAGCAGTACTTC. Its protein product is CSAPPAGGFYEQYF.

The gene calls are TRBV18 and TRBJ1-2; 10 nucleotides agree with TRBD1. The ends lost 4 bases at V and 1 base at J; junction bases unmatched: 3. The CDR3 length is 15 residues. Germline-derived CDR1 and CDR2 are KGHSH and LQKENI. The CDR3 sequence: CASSLGTGVNYGYTF. Written as DNA, the CDR3 is TGTGCCAGCTCACTCGGGACAGGGGTTAACTATGGCTACACCTTC.

This clonotype was seen repeatedly, ten times or more. The rearrangement links TRBV3-1 to TRBJ2-7; D perhaps matches TRBD1 (6 bases). This CDR3 is 14 amino acids long. V lost 1 base to trimming and J lost 2 bases, with 9 bases between them. Germline CDR1 and CDR2: LGHDT and YNNKEL (reference sequence). The CDR3 spells CASSQGNRAYEQYF. The CDR3 DNA follows: TGTGCCAGCAGCCAAGGAAACAGGGCCTACGAGCAGTACTTC.